These 5 T cell receptor beta chains were all obtained from the same sample, sequenced in a study of CD8+ T cells in alopecia areata. Following extraction, RNA underwent reverse transcription to cDNA, which served as the sequencing template. Method: immunoSEQ multiplex PCR; TCRdb's copy keeps in-frame clones and lacks some. The sample lists more than 110,000 clones; roughly 62% were seen once. The sequences come from CD4+ T cells sorted from blood, collected at week 0. The source is a human donor with alopecia areata.

This clone was observed a few times. The chain carries TRBV30 and TRBJ1-1; D is unresolved. There are 16 residues in the CDR3. CDR1 and CDR2 from the germline V gene are GTSNPN and SVGIG (reference sequence). Deletions cut 0 bases from V and 0 bases from J, with 14 bases between. Written as DNA, the CDR3 is TGTGCCTGGAGTGTACGACCGCGACCGATGAACACTGAAGCTTTCTTT. As protein: CAWSVRPRPMNTEAFF.

The chain recombines TRBV7-2 with TRBJ1-2; no clear D. This CDR3 is 13 amino acids long. Trimming cost V 5 bases and J 1 base, with 8 bases left between them. Looked up from germline, CDR1 is SGHTA and CDR2 is FQGNSA. The CDR3 region has the DNA TGTGCCAGCAGCGTTGGGCTTAACTATGGCTACACCTTC. Translation gives CASSVGLNYGYTF.

The chain combines TRBV7-2 with TRBJ2-5; D is unclear. The CDR3 sequence is 13 residues long. Trimming stripped 1 base from V and 9 bases from J, with 12 bases between. From germline, CDR1 is SGHTA and CDR2 FQGNSA. The CDR3 nucleotides read TGTGCCAGCAGCTTAGATGACGGGCTCGCCCAGTACTTC. It encodes CASSLDDGLAQYF.

The genes are TRBV30 and TRBJ1-1, with D unclear. This CDR3 region has 12 residues. Germline CDR1 reads GTSNPN; CDR2 reads SVGIG (reference sequence). Trimming stripped 2 bases from V and 7 bases from J, with 11 bases between. The DNA of the CDR3 is TGTGCCTGGAGTCTCAATCTCGGTGAAGCTTTCTTT. This codes for CAWSLNLGEAFF.

The gene calls are TRBV9 and TRBJ2-5; D ambiguous. The CDR3 extends over 12 amino acids. V was shortened by 4 bases and J by 8 bases, with 12 bases between the two germline ends. Germline loops: CDR1 SGDLS, CDR2 YYNGEE. CDR3 region: CASSPVQGTQYF. The CDR3 coding sequence is TGTGCCAGCAGCCCGGTCCAAGGAACCCAGTACTTC. Complete variable domain (other parts from reference TRBV9 and TRBJ2-5): DSGVTQTPKHLITATGQRVTLRCSPRSGDLSVYWYQQSLDQGLQFLIQYYNGEERAKGNILERFSAQQFPDLHSELNLSSLELGDSALYFCASSPVQGTQYFGPGTRLLVL.